This T cell receptor beta chain stems from a study of a mutant IDH1 vaccine in newly diagnosed glioma. Overall study context: Antecedent treatment encompassed radiotherapy, temozolomide, or their combination; the majority received both.

With regard to this clone: Antigen: not known.

The CDR3 is 13 amino acids. The V and J ends lost 10 bases and 6 bases respectively, with 15 bases between them. Germline V gives CDR1 MNHEY, CDR2 SVGAGI. Sequencing used immunoSEQ multiplex PCR; TCRdb keeps in-frame clones, though not all of them. The repertoire consists of tens of thousands of clones, with approximately 92% occurring once and the leading ten covering less than 2.5%. Regarding the study as a whole: Evidence of vaccine-induced immune responses was documented in less than 95% of patients.

Time point of the sample: week 35, safety follow-up. All doses held 300 ug of mutant IDH1 20-mer peptide, with topical imiquimod. The donors' diagnosis was new WHO grade 3 or 4 astrocytoma that was IDH1-mutant and ATRX-lost. This TCR came from a man aged 50 to 60 with glioma. V is TRBV6-5 and J is TRBJ2-2; a possible D gene is TRBD2 (5 bases). The specimen comprised PBMCs, sampled from a glioma patient whose treatment included an IDH1 peptide vaccine. CDR3 bases: TGTGCCACAGAGGGAGTATATCCCGGGGAGCTGTTTTTT. It codes for CATEGVYPGELFF.